The 2 T cell receptor beta chains presented below share a single source sample, sequenced in a study of blood T cells in healthy people across ages. A J-beta primer mix and a sample-barcoded 5' primer were used in a second PCR of roughly 6 to 11 cycles. TCRdb redid the calling of the 5' RACE reads with MiXCR, one entry per CDR3 protein. The sample lists roughly 1,500,000 distinct CDR3 sequences; about 43% were seen once. The material sequenced was blood. Receptors originate from a woman between 18 and 29 years old in good health.

This sequence joins TRBV20-1 and TRBJ2-1; 12 nucleotides agree with TRBD2. The J call may be faulty, since TRBJ2-7 better matches the DNA end. The V gene's germline CDR1 is DFQATT and CDR2 SNEGSKA (reference sequence). The CDR3 is made up of 14 amino acids. The CDR3 sequence is CSATGTSGLNEQYF. The CDR3 coding sequence is TGCAGTGCTACCGGGACTAGCGGGTTAAATGAGCAGTACTTC.

This clonotype was seen a handful of times. J is TRBJ1-1 and V is TRBV27; D call uncertain. CDR3 length: 14 amino acids. Per the germline V gene, CDR1 is MNHEY and CDR2 is SMNVEV (reference sequence). V lost 6 bases and J lost 5, with 16 bases in between. The CDR3 bases are TGTGCCAGCAGCCACGACATAGGTGGGACTGAAGCTTTCTTT. This codes for CASSHDIGGTEAFF.